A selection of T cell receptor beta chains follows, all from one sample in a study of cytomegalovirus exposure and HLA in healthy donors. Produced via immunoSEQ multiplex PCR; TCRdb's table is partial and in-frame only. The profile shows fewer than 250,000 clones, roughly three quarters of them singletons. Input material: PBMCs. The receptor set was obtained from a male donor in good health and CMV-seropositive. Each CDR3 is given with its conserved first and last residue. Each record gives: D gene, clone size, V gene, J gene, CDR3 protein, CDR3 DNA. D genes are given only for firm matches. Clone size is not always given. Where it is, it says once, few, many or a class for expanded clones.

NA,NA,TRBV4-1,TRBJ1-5,CASSQDLQILTPQHF,TGCGCCAGCAGCCAAGATTTGCAGATTTTAACGCCCCAGCATTTT
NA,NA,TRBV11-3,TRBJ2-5,CASSLSGPTQETQYF,TGTGCCAGCAGCTTAAGTGGGCCAACCCAAGAGACCCAGTACTTC
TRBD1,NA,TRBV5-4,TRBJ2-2,CASSPGTGEGDGELFF,TGTGCCAGCAGCCCCGGGACAGGGGAGGGGGACGGGGAGCTGTTTTTT
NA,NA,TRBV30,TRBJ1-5,CAWSYNRDQPQHF,TGTGCCTGGAGTTATAACAGGGATCAGCCCCAGCATTTT
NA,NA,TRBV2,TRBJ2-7,CASSASRSGEQYF,TGTGCCAGCAGTGCGAGTAGGTCGGGCGAGCAGTACTTC
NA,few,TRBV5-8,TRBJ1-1,CASRDWGSPFTEAFF,TGTGCCAGCAGGGATTGGGGCTCCCCGTTTACTGAAGCTTTCTTT
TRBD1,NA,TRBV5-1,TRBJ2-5,CASSLEDRDETQYF,TGCGCCAGCAGCTTGGAGGACAGGGACGAGACCCAGTACTTC
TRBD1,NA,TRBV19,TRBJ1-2,CASSTGQGFVYGYTF,TGTGCCAGTAGTACCGGACAGGGATTCGTCTATGGCTACACCTTC
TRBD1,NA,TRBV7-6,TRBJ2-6,CASSRDSRSSGANVLTF,TGTGCCAGCAGCCGGGACAGTCGTAGCTCTGGGGCCAACGTCCTGACTTTC
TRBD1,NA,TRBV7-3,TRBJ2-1,CASSLYGQGANEQFF,TGTGCCAGCAGCCTCTACGGACAGGGGGCGAATGAGCAGTTCTTC
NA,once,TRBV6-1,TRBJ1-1,CASALERHGTEAFF,TGTGCCAGCGCCCTGGAGCGCCACGGCACTGAAGCTTTCTTT
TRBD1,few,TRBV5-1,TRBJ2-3,CASSLAQGLRTDTQYF,TGCGCCAGCAGCTTGGCACAGGGGCTGAGGACAGATACGCAGTATTTT
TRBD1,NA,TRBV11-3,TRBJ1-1,CASSPRGEPEAFF,TGTGCCAGCAGCCCCAGGGGGGAACCAGAGGCTTTCTTT
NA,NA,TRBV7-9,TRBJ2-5,CASSAPRGIARETQYF,TGTGCCAGCAGCGCCCCAAGGGGAATAGCCCGGGAGACCCAGTACTTC
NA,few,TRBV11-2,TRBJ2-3,CASSLDRGQYF,TGTGCCAGCAGCTTGGACCGGGGGCAGTATTTT
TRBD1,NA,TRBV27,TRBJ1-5,CASRTLGTGGYDQPQHF,TGTGCCAGCAGGACACTCGGGACAGGGGGGTATGATCAGCCCCAGCATTTT
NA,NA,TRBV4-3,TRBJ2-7,CASSQDLRQGPIGLSEQYF,TGCGCCAGCAGCCAAGATCTGCGGCAGGGCCCCATCGGTCTTTCCGAGCAGTACTTC
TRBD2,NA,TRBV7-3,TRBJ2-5,CASSLGLAEQETQYF,TGTGCCAGCAGCTTGGGACTAGCGGAGCAAGAGACCCAGTACTTC
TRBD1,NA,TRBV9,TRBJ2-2,CASSARDSANTGELFF,TGTGCCAGCAGCGCAAGGGACAGCGCGAACACCGGGGAGCTGTTTTTT
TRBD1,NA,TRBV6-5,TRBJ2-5,CASSYSRTGRSKTQYF,TGTGCCAGCAGTTACTCTCGGACAGGGCGGTCAAAGACCCAGTACTTC
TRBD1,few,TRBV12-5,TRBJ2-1,CASGYTGGNEQFF,TGTGCTAGTGGTTATACAGGGGGCAATGAGCAGTTCTTC
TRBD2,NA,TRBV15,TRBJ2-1,CATSSGGSRDEQFF,TGTGCCACCAGCAGCGGCGGGAGTAGGGATGAGCAGTTCTTC
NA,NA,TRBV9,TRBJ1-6,CASSAGGGGYFNSPLHF,TGTGCCAGCAGCGCGGGAGGGGGTGGGTACTTTAATTCACCCCTCCACTTT
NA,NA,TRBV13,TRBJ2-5,CASSFRGSGGETQYF,TGTGCCAGCAGCTTCCGCGGCTCGGGTGGCGAGACCCAGTACTTC
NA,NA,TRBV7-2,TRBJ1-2,CASSFDTDNYGYTF,TGTGCCAGCAGCTTCGACACCGATAACTATGGCTACACCTTC
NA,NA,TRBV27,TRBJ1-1,CASRKQGGYPEAFF,TGTGCCAGCAGGAAACAGGGTGGTTATCCTGAAGCTTTCTTT
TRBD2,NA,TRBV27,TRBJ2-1,CASSSDRVTSGLTYNEQFF,TGTGCCAGCAGTTCTGATCGGGTGACTAGCGGGCTTACCTACAATGAGCAGTTCTTC
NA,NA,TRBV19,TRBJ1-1,CASSVTGSITEAFF,TGTGCCAGTAGTGTAACAGGTTCTATCACTGAAGCTTTCTTT
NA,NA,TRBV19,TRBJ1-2,CASSIGEGLGYTF,TGTGCCAGTAGTATAGGAGAGGGTTTGGGCTACACCTTC
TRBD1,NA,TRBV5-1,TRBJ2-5,CASSPGTEETQYF,TGCGCCAGCAGCCCCGGGACAGAAGAGACCCAGTACTTC
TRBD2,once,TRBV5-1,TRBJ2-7,CASSLDRRGSGRTSWQYF,TGCGCCAGCAGCTTAGACCGCCGTGGTAGCGGGAGGACCTCCTGGCAGTACTTC
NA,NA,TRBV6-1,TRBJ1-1,CASSGGGGSNTEAFF,TGTGCCAGCAGTGGAGGGGGGGGCTCGAACACTGAAGCTTTCTTT
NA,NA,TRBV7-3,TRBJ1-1,CASSHNEGLLRTEAFF,TGTGCCAGCAGCCACAACGAGGGCCTCCTTCGAACTGAAGCTTTCTTT
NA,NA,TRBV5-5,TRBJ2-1,CASSFVRADEQFF,TGTGCCAGCAGCTTCGTCAGGGCAGATGAGCAGTTCTTC
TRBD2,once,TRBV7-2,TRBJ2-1,CASSPWGSGSFYNEQFF,TGTGCCAGCAGCCCCTGGGGTAGCGGGAGTTTCTACAATGAGCAGTTCTTC
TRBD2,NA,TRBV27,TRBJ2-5,CASSLLSGEETQYF,TGTGCCAGCAGTTTACTTAGCGGGGAAGAGACCCAGTACTTC
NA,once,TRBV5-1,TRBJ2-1,CASSLEATRLNEQFF,TGCGCCAGCAGCTTGGAGGCGACTAGGCTCAATGAGCAGTTCTTC
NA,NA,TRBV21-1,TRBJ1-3,CASSKALGQGVSGNTIYF,TGTGCCAGCAGCAAAGCGCTCGGACAGGGGGTATCTGGAAACACCATATATTTT
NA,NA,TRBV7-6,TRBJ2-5,CASSLVSRHETQYF,TGTGCCAGCAGCTTAGTATCCAGACACGAGACCCAGTACTTC
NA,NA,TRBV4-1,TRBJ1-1,CASSQAGVTEAFF,TGCGCCAGCAGCCAAGCGGGAGTCACTGAAGCTTTCTTT
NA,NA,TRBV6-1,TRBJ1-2,CASSEAAGTDYGYTF,TGTGCCAGCAGTGAAGCGGCCGGGACTGACTATGGCTACACCTTC
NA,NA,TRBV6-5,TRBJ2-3,CASSEWDTQYF,TGTGCCAGCAGTGAGTGGGATACGCAGTATTTT
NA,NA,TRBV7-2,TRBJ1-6,CASSYQQTGNGPLHF,TGTGCCAGCAGCTACCAACAAACGGGGAATGGGCCCCTCCACTTT
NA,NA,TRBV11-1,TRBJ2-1,CASSYGGNNEQFF,TGTGCCAGCAGCTATGGAGGGAACAATGAGCAGTTCTTC
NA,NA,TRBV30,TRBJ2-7,CAWSVREEQYF,TGTGCCTGGAGTGTACGGGAGGAGCAGTACTTC
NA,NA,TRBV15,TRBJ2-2,CATSRDRARTGELFF,TGTGCCACCAGCAGAGATAGAGCCAGGACCGGGGAGCTGTTTTTT
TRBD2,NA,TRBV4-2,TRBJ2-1,CASSQDPLTSGRNYEQFF,TGTGCCAGCAGCCAAGATCCCCTCACTAGCGGGAGAAATTATGAGCAGTTCTTC
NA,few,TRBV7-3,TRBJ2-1,CASRAGSSYNEQFF,TGTGCCAGCAGGGCGGGGAGCTCCTACAATGAGCAGTTCTTC
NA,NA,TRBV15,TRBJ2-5,CATSRERQETQYF,TGTGCCACCAGCAGAGAGCGGCAAGAGACCCAGTACTTC
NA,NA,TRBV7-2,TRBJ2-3,CASSLLGGSTDTQYF,TGTGCCAGCAGCTTACTGGGCGGGAGCACAGATACGCAGTATTTT
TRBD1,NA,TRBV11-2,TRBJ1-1,CASSNRDRGKVEAFF,TGTGCCAGCAGCAACCGGGACAGGGGGAAGGTTGAAGCTTTCTTT